Presented here are 26 T cell receptor beta chains from one specimen sequenced in a study of brain T cells in children with intractable seizures. Only in-frame clones appear in the TCRdb table, and some are missing; sequencing was by immunoSEQ multiplex PCR. In the table there are 110,000 or so clones, 94% of which are singletons. The specimen was peripheral blood, collected at surgery. The receptors were sampled from a boy under three years old with hemimegalencephaly and intractable seizures.

The genes are TRBV18 and TRBJ1-6; possibly TRBD1 for D (5 bases). Trimming stripped 3 bases from V and 5 bases from J, with 11 bases between. Germline-derived CDR1 and CDR2 are KGHSH and LQKENI. There are 15 residues in the CDR3. CDR3 in DNA: TGTGCCAGCTCACCTTCGGGACGGGATAATTCACCCCTCCACTTT. Its protein product is CASSPSGRDNSPLHF.

The chain has TRBV5-4 and TRBJ2-2; 9 nucleotides line up with TRBD1. The CDR3 consists of 17 residues. V gave up 4 bases and J gave up 2 bases; unmatched junction bases: 9. Germline V gives CDR1 SGHNT, CDR2 YYREEE (reference sequence). The CDR3 sequence: CASSRPPTGGNTGELFF. DNA for the CDR3: TGTGCCAGCAGCCGCCCCCCCACAGGGGGCAACACCGGGGAGCTGTTTTTT.

The chain uses TRBV29-1 and TRBJ2-1, with 7 bases identical to TRBD1. Germline-derived CDR1 and CDR2 are SQVTM and ANQGSEA. J gave up 4 bases and V 7 bases, and 7 bases lay outside the gene matches. There are 13 residues in the CDR3. CDR3 nucleotide sequence: TGCAGCGCCCGGACAGGAGATTACAATGAGCAGTTCTTC. It yields the protein CSARTGDYNEQFF.

This rearrangement joins TRBV2 to TRBJ2-7; TRBD2 aligns across 8 bases. Germline V gene data show CDR1 as SNHLY and CDR2 as FYNNEI. The CDR3 extends over 15 amino acids. J lost 3 bases, V lost 3 bases, and 7 bases had no gene match. CDR3 region: CASSEVRAGDYEQYF. The CDR3, as DNA: TGTGCCAGCAGTGAGGTTAGAGCGGGAGACTACGAGCAGTACTTC.

The V gene is TRBV5-1, the J gene TRBJ2-7, with TRBD1 identical over 7 bases. CDR1 and CDR2 (germline): SGHRS, YFSETQ. V lost 0 bases, J lost 3 bases, and 9 bases stayed unmatched. CDR3 length equals 16 residues. The CDR3 reads CASSLATGAAFYEQYF. The CDR3 DNA is TGCGCCAGCAGCTTGGCCACAGGGGCCGCCTTCTACGAGCAGTACTTC.

As regards this clone: A read error may account for a junction end that differs from germline. The rearrangement links TRBV5-1 to TRBJ2-5, with 12 nucleotides matching TRBD2. The CDR3 covers 15 residues. CDR1 and CDR2 (germline): SGHRS, YFSETQ. CDR3 coding DNA: TGCGCCAGCAGCTTGGTGAGACTAGCGGGAGAGGCCCAGTACTTC. This translates into CASSLVRLAGEAQYF.

This clone was counted a single time. The chain employs TRBV5-1 and TRBJ2-1, with TRBD2 identical over 12 bases. From germline, CDR1 is SGHRS and CDR2 YFSETQ. With V trimmed by 1 base and J by 8 bases, 4 bases remained unmatched. There are 15 residues in the CDR3. The DNA for the CDR3 is TGCGCCAGCAGCTTGCTAGCGGGAGGGCAATATGAGCAGTTCTTC. This sequence encodes CASSLLAGGQYEQFF.

The rearrangement uses TRBV18 and TRBJ2-3; a weak D match, TRBD2 (6 bases). Trimming shortened V by 2 bases and J by 4 bases, and 10 bases separated the two germline ends. The CDR3 totals 14 residues. Per the germline V gene, CDR1 is KGHSH and CDR2 is LQKENI. Here the CDR3 DNA reads TGTGCCAGCTCACCAGGGACTTCGTCAGATACGCAGTATTTT. Protein sequence: CASSPGTSSDTQYF.

This chain connects TRBV28 to TRBJ2-1, with D perhaps assigned TRBD1 or TRBD2 (5 bases each). Deletions cut 7 bases from V and 2 bases from J, with 12 bases between. The CDR3 contains 14 residues. Per the germline V gene, CDR1 is MDHEN and CDR2 is SYDVKM. The CDR3 bases are TGTGCCAGCAAGTACGGGACCCCCTACAATGAGCAGTTCTTC. It is translated as CASKYGTPYNEQFF.

This chain uses TRBV4-2 with TRBJ2-1; 7 bases are shared with TRBD2. The CDR3 has 17 residues. The V gene end was trimmed by 0 bases and the J gene end by 6 bases; junction bases not matched to a gene: 11. Germline V gene data show CDR1 as LGHNA and CDR2 as YNFKEQ. As DNA, the CDR3 is TGTGCCAGCAGCCAAGATCTAACGGGAGGCCTGGGCAATGAGCAGTTCTTC. Translated, it gives CASSQDLTGGLGNEQFF.

This clone was detected once. V usage is TRBV24-1 and J usage is TRBJ2-5; no clear D gene. V was clipped by 0 bases and J by 2 bases, with 9 bases between them. Germline V CDR1 and CDR2: KGHDR, SFDVKD. The CDR3 contains 15 residues. The CDR3 sequence: CATSDLQGYQETQYF. Here the CDR3 DNA reads TGTGCCACCAGTGATTTGCAAGGGTATCAAGAGACCCAGTACTTC.

Comments on this clone: Relative to the germline gene, one junction end is altered; a read error may explain this. V and J are TRBV2 and TRBJ1-2; TRBD1 matches at 7 bases. The CDR3 is made up of 16 amino acids. Germline assignment: CDR1 SNHLY and CDR2 FYNNEI. Here the CDR3 reads CASSEAGRGTKYGYTF. In DNA form, the CDR3 reads TGTGCCAGCAGTGAAGCGGGCAGGGGGACTAAATATGGCTACACCTTC.

The chain uses TRBV19 and TRBJ1-5; 10 positions match TRBD1. This CDR3 has 15 residues. Trimming removed 0 bases from V and 6 bases from J; junction bases left unmatched: 2. Germline CDR1 reads LNHDA; CDR2 reads SQIVND (reference sequence). In nucleotides, the CDR3 is TGTGCCAGTAGTATAGATGGACAGGGGGGTCAGCCCCAGCATTTT. This sequence encodes CASSIDGQGGQPQHF.

The chain has TRBV30 and TRBJ2-7; perhaps D is TRBD1 or TRBD2 (5 bases each). This CDR3 region has 14 residues. Germline CDR1 reads GTSNPN; CDR2 reads SVGIG (reference sequence). The V end lost 0 bases, the J end lost 6 bases, and 15 bases lay between the germline ends. This CDR3 reads CAWSVQAGGSEQYF. As DNA, the CDR3 is TGTGCCTGGAGTGTACAGGCAGGAGGATCCGAGCAGTACTTC.

The J gene is TRBJ1-5, the V gene TRBV27; D gene unclear. Germline CDR1 reads MNHEY; CDR2 reads SMNVEV (reference sequence). V was clipped by 2 bases and J by 7 bases, with 12 bases between them. The CDR3 is made up of 14 amino acids. In nucleotides, the CDR3 is TGTGCCAGCAGTTTAGTGGGGTCTGGGCAGCCCCAGCATTTT. It translates to CASSLVGSGQPQHF.

This sequence joins TRBV6-6 and TRBJ1-2; D uncertain. Between the trimmed V and J ends, which lost 8 bases and 1 base, there was a span of 8 bases. This CDR3 is built from 12 residues. Germline V CDR1 and CDR2: MNHNY, SVGAGI (reference sequence). The CDR3 loop is CASFGSNYGYTF. The CDR3 DNA is TGTGCCAGCTTTGGCAGTAACTATGGCTACACCTTC.

This sequence joins TRBV28 and TRBJ1-4, with D tentatively TRBD1 (6 bases). The CDR3 covers 14 residues. Trimming stripped 5 bases from V and 4 bases from J, with 11 bases between. Germline values: CDR1 MDHEN, CDR2 SYDVKM. CDR3 sequence (DNA): TGTGCCAGCAGTCCCGACAGGCTTAATGAAAAACTGTTTTTT. Residues: CASSPDRLNEKLFF.

The V call is TRBV11-2, the J call TRBJ2-7; D ambiguous. Trimming removed 6 bases at V and 6 bases at J, with 15 bases between. CDR1 SGHAT and CDR2 FQNNGV come from the germline V gene. This CDR3 region has 13 residues. The CDR3 here is CASSFGRRSEQYF. For the CDR3, the DNA is TGTGCCAGCAGTTTTGGCCGGAGAAGCGAGCAGTACTTC.

The chain links TRBV7-3 to TRBJ1-2; D not resolved. The CDR3 contains 13 residues. Germline V CDR1 and CDR2: SGHTA, FQGTGA. Trimming took 5 bases from V and 6 from J, leaving 13 bases between them. CDR3 DNA: TGTGCCAGCAGCGCAAGGAACAGAGATGGCTACACCTTC. It yields the protein CASSARNRDGYTF.

V and J are TRBV4-3 and TRBJ1-5; D unclear. The CDR3 is 15 amino acids. CDR1 is LGHNA and CDR2 is YSLEER in the germline V gene. The V gene lost 4 bases and the J gene lost 0 bases, with 10 bases spanning the gap. CDR3: CASSPDTSSNQPQHF. As DNA, the CDR3 is TGCGCCAGCAGCCCCGACACCTCTAGCAATCAGCCCCAGCATTTT.

The sample holds one count of this clone. The rearrangement uses TRBV18 and TRBJ2-5; tentatively, D is TRBD1 or TRBD2 (5 bases each). CDR1 and CDR2 from the germline V gene are KGHSH and LQKENI. V lost 8 bases and J lost 1, with 8 bases in between. CDR3 length equals 12 residues. Here the CDR3 reads CASGTSQETQYF. The CDR3, as DNA: TGTGCCAGCGGGACCAGCCAAGAGACCCAGTACTTC.

The DNA for the CDR3 is TGTGCCAGCAGCCCATTATGGGGGTACAATGAGCAGTTCTTC. This translates into CASSPLWGYNEQFF. This chain connects TRBV3-1 (or the pseudogene TRBV3-2) to TRBJ2-1; possibly TRBD1 or TRBD2 for D (5 bases each). Germline CDR1 and CDR2: LGHDT and YNNKEL (reference sequence). The germline V and J ends were trimmed by 4 bases and 4 bases, with 11 bases remaining between them. The CDR3 runs to 14 residues.

The chain joins TRBV6-6 to TRBJ2-3, with TRBD1 as a possible D gene (5 bases). Per germline, CDR1 MNHNY and CDR2 SVGAGI (reference sequence). This CDR3 contains 11 residues. V lost 5 bases and J 10 bases, leaving 10 bases between the germline ends. CDR3: CASSPGNSQYF. The CDR3 bases are TGTGCCAGCAGTCCAGGGAATTCGCAGTATTTT.

This clone was observed once. This chain uses TRBV13 with TRBJ2-7; D is unclear. V shed 4 bases and J shed 3 bases, with 13 bases lying between them. Germline V gene lookup returns CDR1 PRHDT and CDR2 FYEKMQ (reference sequence). The CDR3 runs to 14 residues. The CDR3 loop reads CASSYRASSYEQYF. CDR3 in DNA: TGTGCCAGCAGCTACCGGGCCTCGAGCTACGAGCAGTACTTC. The complete variable domain, with remaining parts taken from reference TRBV13 and TRBJ2-7, reads AAGVIQSPRHLIKEKRETATLKCYPIPRHDTVYWYQQGPGQDPQFLISFYEKMQSDKGSIPDRFSAQQFSDYHSELNMSSLELGDSALYFCASSYRASSYEQYFGPGTRLTVT.

The rearrangement links TRBV27 to TRBJ2-7; 11 bases are shared with TRBD1. The CDR3 contains 16 residues. With 8 bases clipped from V and 5 bases from J, the junction kept 14 bases outside the gene matches. In germline, CDR1 is MNHEY, CDR2 SMNVEV (reference sequence). The CDR3 reads CASSPGGQGGFHEQYF. CDR3 in DNA: TGTGCCAGCTCCCCGGGGGGACAGGGGGGTTTCCACGAGCAGTACTTC.

This CDR3 is CASSQDRGWEESTDTQYF. The CDR3 bases are TGTGCCAGCAGCCAAGATCGGGGGTGGGAGGAGAGCACAGATACGCAGTATTTT. The chain joins TRBV3-1 (or the pseudogene TRBV3-2) to TRBJ2-3; tentative D call: TRBD2 (6 bases). The germline V gene has CDR1 LGHDT and CDR2 YNNKEL (reference sequence). With 0 bases removed from V and 0 bases from J, the gap between germline ends came to 16 bases. The CDR3 length is 18 residues.